These 5 T cell receptor beta chains were all obtained from the same sample, sequenced in a study of shared clonotypes between healthy human individuals. The table came from immunoSEQ multiplex PCR; TCRdb's copy has only in-frame clones and leaves some out. The repertoire holds about 2 million clones, with roughly 94% as singletons. Naive CD8 cells lacked CD45RO and underwent positive selection for CCR7, leaving out terminally differentiated effector memory CD45RA+ cells. The sequenced sample was naive CD8+ T cells sorted from blood. These receptors were obtained from a man between 18 and 35 years old in good health.

The V call is TRBV4-3, the J call TRBJ1-1; D is undetermined. The germline V and J ends were trimmed by 0 bases and 1 base, with 12 bases remaining between them. The CDR3 spans 16 residues. Germline V gene sequence: CDR1 LGHNA, CDR2 YSLEER. CDR3 sequence: CASSQETAPPNTEAFF. As DNA, the CDR3 is TGCGCCAGCAGCCAAGAAACGGCACCTCCGAACACTGAAGCTTTCTTT.

The chain links TRBV27 to TRBJ2-5; D may be TRBD2 (5 bases). V was cut by 5 bases and J by 5 bases, with 15 bases left in between. The CDR3 extends over 14 amino acids. CDR1 MNHEY and CDR2 SMNVEV come from the germline V gene (reference sequence). The CDR3, as DNA: TGTGCCAGCAGTCCATCGACGGGAACCGAGACCCAGTACTTC. Protein sequence: CASSPSTGTETQYF.

The V and J genes are TRBV12-2 and TRBJ2-1; the table's D call of TRBD2 was not tested on the DNA. TRBV12-2 is a listed pseudogene. The CDR3 totals 17 residues. The CDR3 loop is CASRLPKTSGRYNEQFF. The CDR3 DNA is TGTGCAAGTCGCCTCCCGAAGACTAGCGGAAGGTACAATGAGCAGTTCTTC.

Notes on this clone: This same CDR3 is encoded by further DNA sequences in the sample. The gene calls are TRBV7-9 and TRBJ2-7, with 12 positions matching TRBD2. This CDR3 contains 14 residues. Losses at the gene ends were 5 bases for V and 4 bases for J; bases not matched to a gene: 3. Germline CDR1 and CDR2: SEHNR and FQNEAQ (reference sequence). CDR3 sequence: CASSPGTSGYEQYF. In nucleotides, the CDR3 is TGTGCCAGCAGCCCGGGGACTAGCGGGTACGAGCAGTACTTC.

The genes are TRBV29-1 and TRBJ2-2; either TRBD1 or TRBD2 may fit D (5 bases each). Trimming removed 6 bases from V and 6 bases from J, with 17 bases in between. Looked up from germline, CDR1 is SQVTM and CDR2 is ANQGSEA. The CDR3 loop spans 14 amino acids. The CDR3 nucleotides read TGCAGCGTAGATCTCGGGACCCTCCCCGGGGAGCTGTTTTTT. Encoded protein: CSVDLGTLPGELFF.